This T cell receptor (beta chain) was profiled in a study of beta chain features in type 1 diabetes. About the research overall: All of the samples together had roughly 98 million sorted cells examined.

Reverse transcription of all isolated RNA meant that expressed TCRB transcripts were sequenced. Naive, central memory and regulatory T cell samples yielded about 3.57 million reads on average. The data were produced by immunoSEQ multiplex PCR, yet TCRdb's version contains in-frame clones alone and is incomplete. Among under 900,000 clones listed, roughly a sixth were seen once. Stem cell-like memory, regulatory, central memory and naive CD4+ cells were sorted via CD45RO/CCR7/CD25/CD127/CD95/CD27. CDR3 length: 17 residues. Germline CDR1 and CDR2: SGHTA and FQGNSA. Germline trimming cut 5 bases from V and 1 base from J; bases unmatched to any gene: 6.

The sequencing input was naive CD4+ T cells from blood. This clonotype originated in a young woman in good health. J is TRBJ2-2 and V is TRBV7-2, with 11 nucleotides matching TRBD2. Written as DNA, the CDR3 is TGTGCCAGCAGCACGGGACTAGCGGTTTTGAACACCGGGGAGCTGTTTTTT. Its protein is CASSTGLAVLNTGELFF.